A selection of T cell receptor beta chains follows, all from one sample in a study of cytomegalovirus exposure and HLA in healthy donors. Profiled with immunoSEQ multiplex PCR; TCRdb holds only in-frame clones, not every one. The sample yields some 200,000 clones, 82% seen once. Sequenced: PBMCs. Receptor source: a woman between 18 and 29 years old in good health and CMV-seronegative. CDR3s include the opening cysteine and the closing phenylalanine or tryptophan. A D gene is named only where the DNA matches it firmly. Size is stated for part of the rows, as once, few or many counts, or as a class when the clone is expanded.

size	D	V	J	DNA	CDR3
.	TRBD2	TRBV28	TRBJ2-7	TGTGCCAGCAGTCTCTTAGCGGGAGGGGGCTACGAGCAGTACTTC	CASSLLAGGGYEQYF
once	TRBD2	TRBV5-4	TRBJ2-5	TGTGCCAGCAGCTTGCAACTAGCGGGAGAGAAAGAGACCCAGTACTTC	CASSLQLAGEKETQYF
.	TRBD2	TRBV5-1	TRBJ2-7	TGCGCCAGCAGCTTGGGGACTAGCGGGGAGTACGAGCAGTACTTC	CASSLGTSGEYEQYF
.	TRBD2	TRBV7-2	TRBJ2-5	TGTGCCAGCAGCTTCAGGGCGACTAGCGGGAGTAGCTTAGAGACCCAGTACTTC	CASSFRATSGSSLETQYF
.	TRBD1	TRBV9	TRBJ2-3	TGTGCCAGCAGCCCGGGACAGGGGGCAGATACGCAGTATTTT	CASSPGQGADTQYF
.	.	TRBV11-1	TRBJ1-2	TGTGCCAGCAGCCGCACCCCCACCGCACAGGATAACTATGGCTACACCTTC	CASSRTPTAQDNYGYTF
.	.	TRBV27	TRBJ2-7	TGTGCCAGCAGTGCCGACGGACAGCCCTACGAGCAGTACTTC	CASSADGQPYEQYF
.	TRBD2	TRBV4-2	TRBJ2-5	TGTGCCAGCAGCCGGACTAGCGGGGGGGAGACCCAGTACTTC	CASSRTSGGETQYF
.	TRBD1	TRBV6-5	TRBJ1-2	TGTGCCAGCAGTTACATGGGACAGGGGGATGGCTACACCTTC	CASSYMGQGDGYTF
.	TRBD2	TRBV5-1	TRBJ2-1	TGCGCCAGCAGCTTGGCACTAGCGATGGTAGATGAGCAGTTCTTC	CASSLALAMVDEQFF
.	.	TRBV5-1	TRBJ2-7	TGCGCCAGCAGTTCAGGGGTGCCCCTCTACGAGCAGTACTTC	CASSSGVPLYEQYF
.	TRBD2	TRBV7-9	TRBJ2-1	TGTGCCAGCAGTACAAGCGGGAGAGGGTACAATGAGCAGTTCTTC	CASSTSGRGYNEQFF
.	.	TRBV5-4	TRBJ2-4	TGTGCCAGCAGCTTGGACGGCAAAAACATTCAGTACTTC	CASSLDGKNIQYF
.	.	TRBV7-9	TRBJ2-7	TGTGCCAGCAGCTTTACGGGAGACTACGAGCAGTACTTC	CASSFTGDYEQYF
.	TRBD1	TRBV6-1	TRBJ2-7	TGTGCCAGCAGTGAAGCAGGGGGCTTAAACTCCTACGAGCAGTACTTC	CASSEAGGLNSYEQYF
.	.	TRBV7-2	TRBJ2-7	TGTGCCAGCAGCTTACCACAGGGCCCCTCTCGCGAGCAGTACTTC	CASSLPQGPSREQYF
.	TRBD1	TRBV18	TRBJ1-1	TGTGCCAGCTCACCAGGACAGGCGAACACTGAAGCTTTCTTT	CASSPGQANTEAFF
.	.	TRBV2	TRBJ1-1	TGTGCCAGCCTAGACCGGTGGGGGGGTAACACTGAAGCTTTCTTT	CASLDRWGGNTEAFF
once	.	TRBV19	TRBJ2-3	TGTGCCAGTAGTAGTCCCCCAACAGATACGCAGTATTTT	CASSSPPTDTQYF
.	.	TRBV29-1	TRBJ2-3	TGTAGCGTTGAAGATCGTAACAGGCCCCCCACAGATACGCAGTATTTT	CSVEDRNRPPTDTQYF
.	TRBD2	TRBV11-1	TRBJ2-5	TGTGCCAGCAGCTTATGGGCGGGAGCGGAGACCCAGTACTTC	CASSLWAGAETQYF
.	.	TRBV29-1	TRBJ1-1	TGCAGCGGTTCGAGGGTGAACACTGAAGCTTTCTTT	CSGSRVNTEAFF
.	TRBD2	TRBV9	TRBJ2-1	TGTGCCAGCAGCGTTCGGACTAGTGGTAATGAGCAGTTCTTC	CASSVRTSGNEQFF
.	.	TRBV5-1	TRBJ2-7	TGCGCCAGCAGCTCCCGGGAGTTCGGGGAGCAGTACTTC	CASSSREFGEQYF
.	.	TRBV5-6	TRBJ2-1	TGTGCCAGCAGCTTGGAGAGGGTGCCCTACAATGAGCAGTTCTTC	CASSLERVPYNEQFF
.	.	TRBV6-1	TRBJ2-7	TGTGCCAGCGTCGACAGCTACGAGCAGTACTTC	CASVDSYEQYF
few	TRBD1	TRBV7-9	TRBJ1-4	TGTGCCAGCAGCTTAGCACCGGGACAGGGGAATGAAAAACTGTTTTTT	CASSLAPGQGNEKLFF
.	TRBD1	TRBV27	TRBJ1-1	TGTGCCAGCAGTCCACGGGACAGAATGAACACTGAAGCTTTCTTT	CASSPRDRMNTEAFF
.	TRBD2	TRBV11-1	TRBJ2-3	TGTGCCAGCAGCTTAGGACTAGCGGGGAGGTCAGATACGCAGTATTTT	CASSLGLAGRSDTQYF
.	.	TRBV6-1	TRBJ1-1	TGTGCCAGCACAGGGCAGATCACTGAAGCTTTCTTT	CASTGQITEAFF
.	TRBD1	TRBV10-3	TRBJ2-1	TGTGCCATCAGTGACTCTCTAGGACAGGGGGCTGATTACAATGAGCAGTTCTTC	CAISDSLGQGADYNEQFF
.	TRBD1	TRBV11-3	TRBJ2-7	TGTGCCAGCAGTCGGGACAGGGGGGCAAAATACGAGCAGTACTTC	CASSRDRGAKYEQYF
.	.	TRBV5-6	TRBJ2-3	TGTGCCAGCAGCTTCAGTGCAGATACGCAGTATTTT	CASSFSADTQYF
.	.	TRBV10-2	TRBJ1-1	TGCGCCAGCAGAGGGGACATGAACACTGAAGCTTTCTTT	CASRGDMNTEAFF
.	.	TRBV2	TRBJ1-2	TGTGCCAGCAGTGACAGGGCTGGCTATGGCTACACCTTC	CASSDRAGYGYTF
.	.	TRBV7-9	TRBJ2-5	TGTGCCAGCAGCTTTTTAGACTACCCACAGTACCAAGAGACCCAGTACTTC	CASSFLDYPQYQETQYF